The present entry profiles one T cell receptor (beta chain) with its context. Using its own MiXCR run on the RT-PCR reads, TCRdb lists one record per CDR3 protein. The profile covers about 960,000 distinct CDR3 sequences, with around 17% appearing a single time and around 5.5% taken by the ten largest. Germline lookup yields CDR1 MDHEN and CDR2 SYDVKM. The trim removed 3 bases at V and 1 base at J, leaving 2 bases unmatched. The CDR3 is 15 amino acids. This record belongs to a study of patients and donors after allogeneic stem cell transplantation. V gene TRBV28 combines with J gene TRBJ2-1, with 8 bases that match TRBD2. The sample taken for sequencing was blood, either unsorted or a sorted T cell fraction (not recorded which). The receptor comes from a human donor who was either an allogeneic HSCT recipient or a stem cell or donor lymphocyte infusion donor (not recorded which). It is not recorded whose cells these are; they may come from a transplant donor. The CDR3 spells CASSFGGRSYNEQFF. CDR3 coding DNA: TGTGCCAGCAGTTTCGGCGGGAGGTCCTACAATGAGCAGTTCTTC.